This T cell receptor (beta chain) came from a study of blood T cells in healthy people across ages. CDR1 is LGHDT and CDR2 is YNNKEL in the germline V gene (reference sequence). Trimming removed 5 bases from V and 0 bases from J, with 7 bases in between. This CDR3 is 13 amino acids long. For the second PCR, which ran for about 7 to 11 cycles, a sample-barcoded 5' primer and a J-beta primer mix were used. Every cDNA was tagged by a template-switch adaptor with 12 random nucleotides. Using its own MiXCR run on the 5' RACE reads, TCRdb lists one record per CDR3 protein. The sample shows 850,000 to 1,000,000 distinct CDR3 sequences, 45% to 60% of them seen only once.

Source material: blood. The chain uses TRBV3-1 and TRBJ1-1; D uncertain. The TCR sequence derives from a woman aged 55-70 years in good health. The CDR3 sequence: CASSSAMNTEAFF. The CDR3 bases are TGTGCCAGCAGCAGTGCCATGAACACTGAAGCTTTCTTT.